This T cell receptor (beta chain) was identified in a study of blood T cell repertoires in COVID-19. Study at large: Material from acute and convalescent COVID-19 was sourced from the United States, Italy and Spain. PBMCs, B-cell-depleted T cells, or T cells provided the cDNA or gDNA that made up the material.

There are 16 residues in the CDR3. V was shortened by 3 bases and J by 0 bases, with 14 bases between the two germline ends. Germline lookup yields CDR1 MNHNY and CDR2 SVGAGI (reference sequence). TCRdb's copy holds only in-frame clones and misses some; the assay was immunoSEQ multiplex PCR. The sample contains over 400,000 clones, about nine tenths of which appear only once. The rearrangement links TRBV6-6 to TRBJ1-1; a possible D gene is TRBD1 (6 bases). The TCR sequence derives from a woman in her 30s with active or convalescent COVID-19. Sequenced material: peripheral blood. This CDR3 reads CASSYSGDDLNTEAFF. The DNA of the CDR3 is TGTGCCAGCAGTTATTCAGGGGATGATTTGAACACTGAAGCTTTCTTT.